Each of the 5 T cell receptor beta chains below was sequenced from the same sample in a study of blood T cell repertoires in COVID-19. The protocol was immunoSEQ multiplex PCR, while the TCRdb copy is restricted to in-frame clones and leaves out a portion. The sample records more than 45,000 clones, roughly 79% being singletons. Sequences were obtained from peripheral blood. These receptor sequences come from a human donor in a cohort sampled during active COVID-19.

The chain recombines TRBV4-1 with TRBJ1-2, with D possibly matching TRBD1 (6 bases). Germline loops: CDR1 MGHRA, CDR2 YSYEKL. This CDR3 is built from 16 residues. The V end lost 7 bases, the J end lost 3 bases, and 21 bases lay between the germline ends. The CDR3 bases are TGCGCCAGCAACGACTTACTACAGGGAATCGACTATGGCTACACCTTC. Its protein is CASNDLLQGIDYGYTF.

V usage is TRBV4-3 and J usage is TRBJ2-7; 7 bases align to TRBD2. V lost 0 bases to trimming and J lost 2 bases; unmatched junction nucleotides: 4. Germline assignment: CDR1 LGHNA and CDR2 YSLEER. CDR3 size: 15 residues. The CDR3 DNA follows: TGCGCCAGCAGCCAAGATAGCGGGTTCGCCTACGAGCAGTACTTC. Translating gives CASSQDSGFAYEQYF.

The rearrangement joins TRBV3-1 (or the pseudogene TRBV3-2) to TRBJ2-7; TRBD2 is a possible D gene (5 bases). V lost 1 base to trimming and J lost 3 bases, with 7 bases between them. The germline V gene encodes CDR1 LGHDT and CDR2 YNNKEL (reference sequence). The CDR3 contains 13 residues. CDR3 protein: CASSQVGSYEQYF. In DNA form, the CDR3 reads TGTGCCAGCAGCCAAGTGGGGAGCTACGAGCAGTACTTC.

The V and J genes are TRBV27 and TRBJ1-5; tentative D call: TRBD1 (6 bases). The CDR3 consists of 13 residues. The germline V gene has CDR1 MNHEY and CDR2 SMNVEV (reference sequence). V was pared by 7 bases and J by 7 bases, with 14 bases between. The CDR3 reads CASKQGARQPQHF. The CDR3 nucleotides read TGTGCCAGCAAACAGGGAGCGCGACAGCCCCAGCATTTT.

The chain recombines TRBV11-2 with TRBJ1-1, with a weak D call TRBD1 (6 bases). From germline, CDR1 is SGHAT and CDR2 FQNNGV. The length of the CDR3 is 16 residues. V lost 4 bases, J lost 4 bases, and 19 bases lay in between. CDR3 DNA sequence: TGTGCCAGCAGCTCCAACAGGGTAGTTCGCGGCACTGAAGCTTTCTTT. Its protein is CASSSNRVVRGTEAFF.